Presented here are 5 T cell receptor beta chains from one specimen sequenced in a study of cytomegalovirus exposure and HLA in healthy donors. The assay was immunoSEQ multiplex PCR, and TCRdb's table has in-frame clones only and misses some. The sample has about 79,000 clones, 80% to 95% seen once. The sequencing sample was made of PBMCs. These receptor sequences come from a woman aged 30 to 39 in good health and CMV-seronegative.

The chain is built from TRBV15 and TRBJ1-5; D unclear. V lost 3 bases and J 2 bases, leaving 14 bases between the germline ends. Germline assignment: CDR1 LNHNV and CDR2 YYDKDF (reference sequence). This CDR3 comprises 16 residues. The DNA of the CDR3 is TGTGCCACCAGCAGGAGCTTGTCGGTCGGCAATCAGCCCCAGCATTTT. Its translation is CATSRSLSVGNQPQHF.

The chain recombines TRBV7-2 with TRBJ2-7; 8 bases align to TRBD1. V lost 3 bases and J lost 4; bases outside the gene matches: 11. The germline CDR1 and CDR2 sequences are SGHTA and FQGNSA. The CDR3 is made up of 16 amino acids. CDR3 sequence (DNA): TGTGCCAGCAGCTTCCGGACAGGGCAGGTTTCATACGAGCAGTACTTC. It is translated as CASSFRTGQVSYEQYF.

The chain combines TRBV7-9 with TRBJ1-3; the match to TRBD1 covers 7 bases. J was trimmed by 4 bases and V by 5 bases; bases with no gene match: 2. The CDR3 spans 13 residues. The V gene's germline CDR1 is SEHNR and CDR2 FQNEAQ (reference sequence). The CDR3 sequence is CASSAGQGNTIYF. In nucleotides, the CDR3 is TGTGCCAGCAGCGCGGGACAGGGAAACACCATATATTTT.

The chain recombines TRBV18 with TRBJ2-7; 8 bases match TRBD1. The junction had 5 bases not matched to a gene; V was cut back by 6 bases and J by 1 base. From germline, CDR1 is KGHSH and CDR2 LQKENI. The CDR3 spans 14 residues. DNA for the CDR3: TGTGCCAGCTCCTCGGGACAGGAGTCCTACGAGCAGTACTTC. This codes for CASSSGQESYEQYF.

V and J are TRBV7-9 and TRBJ1-6, with 7 bases that match TRBD1. Germline V gives CDR1 SEHNR, CDR2 FQNEAQ (reference sequence). CDR3 size: 15 residues. V was clipped by 5 bases and J by 8 bases; unmatched bases: 9. CDR3 amino acids: CASSTDRVMDSPLHF. In DNA, the CDR3 is TGTGCCAGCAGCACCGACAGGGTCATGGATTCACCCCTCCACTTT.